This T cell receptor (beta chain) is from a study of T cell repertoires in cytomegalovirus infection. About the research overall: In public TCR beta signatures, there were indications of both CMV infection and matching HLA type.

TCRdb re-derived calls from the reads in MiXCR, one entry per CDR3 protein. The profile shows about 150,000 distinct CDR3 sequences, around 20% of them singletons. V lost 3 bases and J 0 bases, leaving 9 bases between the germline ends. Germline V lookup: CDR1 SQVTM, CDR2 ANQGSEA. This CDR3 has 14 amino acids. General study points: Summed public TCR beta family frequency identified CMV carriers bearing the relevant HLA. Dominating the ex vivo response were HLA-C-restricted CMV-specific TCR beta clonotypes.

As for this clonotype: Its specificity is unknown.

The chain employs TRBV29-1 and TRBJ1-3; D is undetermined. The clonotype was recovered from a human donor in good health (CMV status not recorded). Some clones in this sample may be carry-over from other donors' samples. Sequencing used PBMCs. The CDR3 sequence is CSVEPKYSGNTIYF. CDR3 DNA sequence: TGCAGCGTTGAGCCAAAATACTCTGGAAACACCATATATTTT. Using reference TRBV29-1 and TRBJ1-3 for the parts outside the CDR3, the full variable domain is SAVISQKPSRDICQRGTSLTIQCQVDSQVTMMFWYRQQPGQSLTLIATANQGSEATYESGFVIDKFPISRPNLTFSTLTVSNMSPEDSSIYLCSVEPKYSGNTIYFGEGSWLTVV.